The 13 T cell receptor beta chains in this list originate from one sample, sequenced in a study of cytomegalovirus exposure and HLA in healthy donors. Vbeta (60) and Jbeta (13) primers were used in the PCR. Produced via immunoSEQ multiplex PCR; TCRdb's table is partial and in-frame only. Among some 200,000 clones listed, roughly three quarters were seen once. The sample was PBMCs. The receptors derive from a woman aged 45-60 years in good health and CMV-seronegative.

The CDR3 loop is CASSLDSANTEAFF. CDR3 DNA: TGTGCCAGCAGTTTAGACAGCGCCAACACTGAAGCTTTCTTT. This sequence joins TRBV27 and TRBJ1-1; TRBD1 is a possible D gene (5 bases). The germline V gene encodes CDR1 MNHEY and CDR2 SMNVEV (reference sequence). The CDR3 is 14 amino acids. V gave up 2 bases and J gave up 2 bases, with 9 bases separating them.

This rearrangement joins TRBV15 to TRBJ1-1; possibly TRBD1 for D (6 bases). V lost 1 base to trimming and J lost 3 bases, with 15 bases between them. The CDR3 contains 16 residues. Germline loops: CDR1 LNHNV, CDR2 YYDKDF (reference sequence). The CDR3 is CATSRGGGEVYTEAFF. The CDR3 DNA sequence: TGTGCCACCAGCAGAGGAGGGGGGGAGGTTTACACTGAAGCTTTCTTT.

This clone was seen a single time. The J gene is TRBJ2-5, the V gene TRBV7-2, with no clear D. The CDR3 runs 13 residues. CDR1 is SGHTA, CDR2 FQGNSA, per germline. With 3 bases removed from V and 2 bases from J, the gap between germline ends came to 7 bases. The CDR3 coding sequence is TGTGCCAGCAGCTTTAGGAGACAAGAGACCCAGTACTTC. It codes for CASSFRRQETQYF.

The V call is TRBV5-6, the J call TRBJ2-5; 7 bases are shared with TRBD1. The CDR3 covers 13 residues. The germline V gene has CDR1 SGHDT and CDR2 YYEEEE. The V and J ends lost 5 bases and 5 bases, in that order; junction bases with no gene match: 6. CDR3 nucleotide sequence: TGTGCCAGCAGTTCTGACAGGGTTGAGACCCAGTACTTC. Protein: CASSSDRVETQYF.

This clone was counted a few times. This sequence joins TRBV7-2 and TRBJ2-5; TRBD2 aligns across 8 bases. Gene TRBJ2-7 matches the end of the DNA better, so the J call may be wrong. From germline, CDR1 is SGHTA and CDR2 FQGNSA. The CDR3 loop spans 15 amino acids. CDR3 coding DNA: TGTGCCAGCAGCTTAGCGACCGGGAGGGCCCCCGAGCAGTACTTC. It yields the protein CASSLATGRAPEQYF.

DNA for the CDR3: TGTGCCTGGAGTGTAGGGGGGGAGCGAGAGACCCAGTACTTC. Translation gives CAWSVGGERETQYF. V gene TRBV30 combines with J gene TRBJ2-5, with a weak D call TRBD2 (7 bases). CDR1 is GTSNPN, CDR2 SVGIG, per germline (reference sequence). This CDR3 is 14 amino acids long. The germline V and J ends were trimmed by 0 bases and 4 bases, with 12 bases remaining between them.

V gene TRBV9 combines with J gene TRBJ2-5; D possibly corresponds to TRBD2 (6 bases). This CDR3 comprises 16 residues. The germline CDR1 and CDR2 sequences are SGDLS and YYNGEE. Trimming stripped 0 bases from V and 4 bases from J, with 16 bases between. The chain's CDR3 is CASSVGSSAVRETQYF. The CDR3 DNA reads TGTGCCAGCAGCGTAGGGTCTAGCGCGGTACGAGAGACCCAGTACTTC.

The CDR3 region has the DNA TGTGCCAGCAGTCGGGGTTTCTACAATGAGCAGTTCTTC. This sequence encodes CASSRGFYNEQFF. The chain is built from TRBV25-1 and TRBJ2-1; D perhaps matches TRBD2 (5 bases). The CDR3 loop spans 13 amino acids. Trimming left V 5 bases short and J 3 bases short, with 8 bases between. Germline-derived CDR1 and CDR2 are MGHDK and SYGVNS. The full variable domain, with the rest looked up from reference TRBV25-1 and TRBJ2-1, is EADIYQTPRYLVIGTGKKITLECSQTMGHDKMYWYQQDPGMELHLIHYSYGVNSTEKGDLSSESTVSRIRTEHFPLTLESARPSHTSQYLCASSRGFYNEQFFGPGTRLTVL.

This chain connects TRBV9 to TRBJ2-5; D unresolved. There are 16 residues in the CDR3. The V gene lost 0 bases and the J gene lost 4 bases, with 16 bases spanning the gap. CDR1 is SGDLS, CDR2 YYNGEE, per germline. The CDR3 coding sequence is TGTGCCAGCAGCGTAGATCCGGGTTCGTTGGGAGAGACCCAGTACTTC. It translates to CASSVDPGSLGETQYF.

The CDR3 nucleotides are TGTGCCAGCAGTCCACAGGGGTATTACAATGAGCAGTTCTTC. It codes for CASSPQGYYNEQFF. The chain carries TRBV6-1 and TRBJ2-1, with 7 positions matching TRBD1. Germline V gene data show CDR1 as MNHNS and CDR2 as SASEGT. V lost 5 bases, J lost 4 bases, and 5 bases stayed unmatched. This CDR3 spans 14 amino acids.

The chain links TRBV21-1 to TRBJ2-7; TRBD1 is the table's D call, not checked against the DNA. TRBV21-1 corresponds to a pseudogene. The CDR3 spans 17 residues. The CDR3, as DNA: TGTGCCAGCAGCAAAAAGGGCGGGACAGCCGGAAACTACGAGCAGTACTTC. Residues: CASSKKGGTAGNYEQYF.

J is TRBJ2-6 and V is TRBV9; a weak D match, TRBD2 (5 bases). The V end lost 0 bases, the J end lost 3 bases, and 13 bases lay between the germline ends. Germline CDR1 is SGDLS and CDR2 is YYNGEE. CDR3 length: 17 amino acids. The CDR3 coding sequence is TGTGCCAGCAGCGTAGCCCAGGAGGCGCTTGGGGCCAACGTCCTGACTTTC. Amino acid sequence: CASSVAQEALGANVLTF.

V and J are TRBV11-2 and TRBJ1-1; D uncertain. The CDR3 is 13 residues long. The germline gives CDR1 SGHAT, CDR2 FQNNGV. Deletions cut 3 bases from V and 0 bases from J, with 5 bases between. Here the CDR3 reads CASSFEMNTEAFF. CDR3 sequence (DNA): TGTGCCAGCAGCTTTGAGATGAACACTGAAGCTTTCTTT. The variable domain in full, with the rest retrieved from reference TRBV11-2 and TRBJ1-1, is EAGVAQSPRYKIIEKRQSVAFWCNPISGHATLYWYQQILGQGPKLLIQFQNNGVVDDSQLPKDRFSAERLKGVDSTLKIQPAKLEDSAVYLCASSFEMNTEAFFGQGTRLTVV.